This T cell receptor beta chain emerged from a study of cytomegalovirus exposure and HLA in healthy donors. The CDR3 loop spans 14 amino acids. Germline values: CDR1 SGHRS, CDR2 YFSETQ. V was cut by 0 bases and J by 4 bases, with 10 bases left in between. Assay used: immunoSEQ multiplex PCR; TCRdb lists only in-frame clones, some missing. The table shows 90,000 to 120,000 clones, with 90% to 96% occurring only once. The TCR originated in a woman in her late teens or twenties in good health and CMV-seronegative. The chain recombines TRBV5-1 with TRBJ1-1, with D uncertain. The sequenced sample was PBMCs. The CDR3 spells CASSLGAGGTEAFF. The CDR3 nucleotides are TGCGCCAGCAGCTTGGGAGCGGGTGGCACTGAAGCTTTCTTT.